This T cell receptor beta chain appears in the sequencing data of a study of cytomegalovirus exposure and HLA in healthy donors. A word on this clone: The antigen remains undetermined.

Repertoires were generated with immunoSEQ multiplex PCR, while TCRdb's copy carries only in-frame clones and drops some. The sample holds fewer than 200,000 clones; roughly nine tenths are singletons and the top ten take 4.5% to 7%. Trimming cost V 2 bases and J 8 bases, with 18 bases left between them. The CDR3 sequence is 15 residues long. The germline V gene has CDR1 GTSNPN and CDR2 SVGIG (reference sequence). General study results and limits: Confirmation was obtained in vitro that a few CMV-associated chains are specific for CMV antigens. The study put 150 to 200 TCR beta chains on its list as cytomegalovirus-associated.

The sequenced sample was PBMCs. This chain connects TRBV30 to TRBJ1-4; D unclear. The source of this sequence is a woman in her 30s in good health and CMV-seronegative. DNA of the CDR3: TGTGCCTGGAGTCGCTCGGGCTCCAAGTCGGAAAAACTGTTTTTT. Translation gives CAWSRSGSKSEKLFF.